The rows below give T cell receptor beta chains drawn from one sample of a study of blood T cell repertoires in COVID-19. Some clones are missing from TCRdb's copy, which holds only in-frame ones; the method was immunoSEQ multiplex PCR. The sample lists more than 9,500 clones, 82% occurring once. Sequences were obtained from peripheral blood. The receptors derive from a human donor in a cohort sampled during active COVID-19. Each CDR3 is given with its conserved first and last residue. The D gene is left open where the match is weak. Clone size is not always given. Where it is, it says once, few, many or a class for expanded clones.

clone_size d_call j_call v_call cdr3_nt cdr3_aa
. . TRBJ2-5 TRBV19 TGTGCCAGTACCCCTACGACAGCCAACCAAGAGACCCAGTACTTC CASTPTTANQETQYF
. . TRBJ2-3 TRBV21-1 TGTGCCAGCAGCAATCGCCCGGGACAAGAGTATTTT CASSNRPGQEYF
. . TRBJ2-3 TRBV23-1 TGCGCCAGCAGTCAACCCATTACAGGTACCTCTGGCACAGATACGCAGTATTTT CASSQPITGTSGTDTQYF
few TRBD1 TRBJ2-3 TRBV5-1 TGCGCCAGCAGCCCAGGACAGGTCCGCACAGATACGCAGTATTTT CASSPGQVRTDTQYF
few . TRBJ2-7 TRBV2 TGTGCCAGCAGTTCCGAGGGGGATGCCGAGCAGTACTTC CASSSEGDAEQYF
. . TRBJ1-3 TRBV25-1 TGTGCCAGCAGTGGGCAGGGAAACACCATATATTTT CASSGQGNTIYF
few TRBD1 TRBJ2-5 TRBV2 TGTGCCAGCGGGGGGACAGGAGAGACCCAGTACTTC CASGGTGETQYF
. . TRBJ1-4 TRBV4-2 TGTGCCAGCAGCCAAGATGGGGGGTTAGATAATGAAAAACTGTTTTTT CASSQDGGLDNEKLFF
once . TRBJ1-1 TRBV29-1 TGCAGCGTTGGGCGGCCTGAAGCTTTCTTT CSVGRPEAFF
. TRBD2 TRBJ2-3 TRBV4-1 TGCGCCAGCAGCCAGACAGAAGCGGGGGGCACAGATACGCAGTATTTT CASSQTEAGGTDTQYF
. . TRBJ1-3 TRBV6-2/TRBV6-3 TGTGCCAGCAGCGGACTAGAGGGTAGCTGGGGACTCCGAAACACCATATATTTT CASSGLEGSWGLRNTIYF
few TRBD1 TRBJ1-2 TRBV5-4 TGTGCCAGCAGCCAGGACAGGGGGTATGGCTACACCTTC CASSQDRGYGYTF
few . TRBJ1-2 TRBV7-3 TGTGCCAGCAGCTTAGGTCCGAGCTATGGCTACACCTTC CASSLGPSYGYTF